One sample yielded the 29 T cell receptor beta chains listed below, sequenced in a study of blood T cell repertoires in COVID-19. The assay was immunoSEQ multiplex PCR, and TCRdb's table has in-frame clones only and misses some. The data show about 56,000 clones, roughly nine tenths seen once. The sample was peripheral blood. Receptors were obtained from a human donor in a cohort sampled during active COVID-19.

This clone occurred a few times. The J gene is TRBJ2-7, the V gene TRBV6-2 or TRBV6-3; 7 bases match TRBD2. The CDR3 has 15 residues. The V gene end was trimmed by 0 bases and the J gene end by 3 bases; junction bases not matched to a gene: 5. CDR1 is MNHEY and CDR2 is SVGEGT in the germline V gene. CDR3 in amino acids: CASSYSKGLDYEQYF. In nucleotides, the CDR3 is TGTGCCAGCAGTTACTCGAAAGGACTAGACTACGAGCAGTACTTC.

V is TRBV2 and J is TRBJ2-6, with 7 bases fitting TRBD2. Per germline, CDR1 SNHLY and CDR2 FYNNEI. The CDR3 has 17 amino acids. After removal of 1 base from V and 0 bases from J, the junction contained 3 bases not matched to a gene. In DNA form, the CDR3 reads TGTGCCAGCAGTGAAGGGGGGAGGGACTCTGGGGCCAACGTCCTGACTTTC. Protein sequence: CASSEGGRDSGANVLTF.

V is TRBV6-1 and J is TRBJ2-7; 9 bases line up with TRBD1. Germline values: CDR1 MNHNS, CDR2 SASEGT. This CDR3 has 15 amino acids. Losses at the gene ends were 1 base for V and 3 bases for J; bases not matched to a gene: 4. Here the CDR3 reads CASSEEGTGSYEQYF. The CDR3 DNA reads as TGTGCCAGCAGTGAAGAGGGGACAGGGAGCTACGAGCAGTACTTC.

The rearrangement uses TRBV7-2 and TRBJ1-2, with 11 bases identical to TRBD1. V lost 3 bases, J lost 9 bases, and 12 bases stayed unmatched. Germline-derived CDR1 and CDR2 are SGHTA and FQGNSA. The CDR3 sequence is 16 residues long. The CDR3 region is CASSLGIRDRGSSYTF. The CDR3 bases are TGTGCCAGCAGCTTGGGAATCCGGGACAGGGGGAGTAGCTACACCTTC.

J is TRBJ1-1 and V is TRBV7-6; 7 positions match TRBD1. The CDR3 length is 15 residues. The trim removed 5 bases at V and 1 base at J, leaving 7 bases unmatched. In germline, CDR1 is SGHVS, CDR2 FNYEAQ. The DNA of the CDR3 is TGTGCCAGCAGCCTTATCGGGACAGCGAACACTGAAGCTTTCTTT. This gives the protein CASSLIGTANTEAFF.

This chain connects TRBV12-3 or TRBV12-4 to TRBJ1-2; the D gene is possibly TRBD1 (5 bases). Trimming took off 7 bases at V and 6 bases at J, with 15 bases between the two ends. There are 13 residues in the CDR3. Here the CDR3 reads CASTSGGWDGYTF. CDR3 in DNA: TGTGCCAGCACCTCGGGGGGTTGGGATGGCTACACCTTC.

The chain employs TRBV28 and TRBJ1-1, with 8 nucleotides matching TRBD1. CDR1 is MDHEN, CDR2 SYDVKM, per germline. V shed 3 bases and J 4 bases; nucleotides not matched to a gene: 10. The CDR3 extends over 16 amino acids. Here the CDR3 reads CASSLMQGAGSTEAFF. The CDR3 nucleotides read TGTGCCAGCAGTTTGATGCAGGGGGCCGGTAGCACTGAAGCTTTCTTT.

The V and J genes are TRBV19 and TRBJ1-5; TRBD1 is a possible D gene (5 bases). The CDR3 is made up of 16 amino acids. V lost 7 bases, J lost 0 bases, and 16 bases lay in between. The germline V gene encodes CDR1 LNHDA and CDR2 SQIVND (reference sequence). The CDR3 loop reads CASTSRQTYSNQPQHF. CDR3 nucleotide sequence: TGTGCCAGTACCTCGAGACAGACTTATAGCAATCAGCCCCAGCATTTT.

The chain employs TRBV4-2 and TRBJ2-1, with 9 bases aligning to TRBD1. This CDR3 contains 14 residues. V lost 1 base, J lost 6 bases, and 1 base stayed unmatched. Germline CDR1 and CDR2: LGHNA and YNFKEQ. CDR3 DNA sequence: TGTGCCAGCAGCCAAGCGGGACAGGGCAATGAGCAGTTCTTC. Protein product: CASSQAGQGNEQFF.

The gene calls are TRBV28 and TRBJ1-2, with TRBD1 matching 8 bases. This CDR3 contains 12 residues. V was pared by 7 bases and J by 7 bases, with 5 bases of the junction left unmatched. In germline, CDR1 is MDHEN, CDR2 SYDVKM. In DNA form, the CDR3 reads TGTGCCAGCACCGACGGGACAGGTGGCTACACCTTC. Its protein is CASTDGTGGYTF.

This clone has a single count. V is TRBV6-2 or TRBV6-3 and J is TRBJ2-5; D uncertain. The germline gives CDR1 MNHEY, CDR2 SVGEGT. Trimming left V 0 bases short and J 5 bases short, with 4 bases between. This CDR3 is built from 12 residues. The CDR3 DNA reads TGTGCCAGCAGTTACTCGTCGGAGACCCAGTACTTC. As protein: CASSYSSETQYF.

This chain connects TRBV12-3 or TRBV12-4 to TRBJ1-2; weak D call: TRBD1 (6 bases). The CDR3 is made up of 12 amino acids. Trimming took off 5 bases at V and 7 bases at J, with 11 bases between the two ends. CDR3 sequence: CASSITGLGYTF. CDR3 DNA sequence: TGTGCCAGCAGTATAACAGGGCTTGGCTACACCTTC.

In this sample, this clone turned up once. The CDR3: CASSFNPIGAGVGYTF. The CDR3, as DNA: TGTGCCAGCAGCTTTAACCCTATCGGGGCAGGGGTTGGCTACACCTTC. This rearrangement joins TRBV5-4 to TRBJ1-2, with D possibly TRBD1 on 6 matching bases. Trimming shortened V by 2 bases and J by 7 bases, and 21 bases separated the two germline ends. Per the germline V gene, CDR1 is SGHNT and CDR2 is YYREEE (reference sequence). CDR3 length equals 16 residues. Complete variable domain (other parts from reference TRBV5-4 and TRBJ1-2): ETGVTQSPTHLIKTRGQQVTLRCSSQSGHNTVSWYQQALGQGPQFIFQYYREEENGRGNFPPRFSGLQFPNYSSELNVNALELDDSALYLCASSFNPIGAGVGYTFGSGTRLTVV.

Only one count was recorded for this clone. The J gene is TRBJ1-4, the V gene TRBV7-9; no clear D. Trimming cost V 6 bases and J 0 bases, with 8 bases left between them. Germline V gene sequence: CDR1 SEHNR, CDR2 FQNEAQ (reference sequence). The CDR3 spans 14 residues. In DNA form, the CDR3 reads TGTGCCAGCAGATGTATTGCAACTAATGAAAAACTGTTTTTT. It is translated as CASRCIATNEKLFF.

In DNA form, the CDR3 reads TGTGCCAGCAGCTTAGGAGTGACAACTAATGAAAAACTGTTTTTT. Protein sequence: CASSLGVTTNEKLFF. J is TRBJ1-4 and V is TRBV11-2; D call uncertain. The ends were cut back, 1 base at V and 0 bases at J, with 6 bases in the middle. CDR1 SGHAT and CDR2 FQNNGV come from the germline V gene. This CDR3 contains 15 residues.

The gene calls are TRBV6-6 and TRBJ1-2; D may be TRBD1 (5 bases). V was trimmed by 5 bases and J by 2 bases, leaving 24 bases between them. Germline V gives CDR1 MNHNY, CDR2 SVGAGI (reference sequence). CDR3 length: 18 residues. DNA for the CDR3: TGTGCCAGCAGTCTGAATGGGGGGGGGACCCTCGGGAACTATGGCTACACCTTC. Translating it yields CASSLNGGGTLGNYGYTF.

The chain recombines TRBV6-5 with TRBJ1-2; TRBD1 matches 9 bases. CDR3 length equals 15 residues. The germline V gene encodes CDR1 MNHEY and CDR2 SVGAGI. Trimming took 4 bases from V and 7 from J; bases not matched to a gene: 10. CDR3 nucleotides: TGTGCCAGCAGTTCGATGACAGGGGGGTTTAGTGGCTACACCTTC. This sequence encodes CASSSMTGGFSGYTF.

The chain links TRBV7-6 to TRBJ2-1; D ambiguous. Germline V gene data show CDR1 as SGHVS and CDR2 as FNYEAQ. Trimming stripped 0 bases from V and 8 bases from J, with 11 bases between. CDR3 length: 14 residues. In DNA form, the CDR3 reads TGTGCCAGCAGCTTAGCGGCAGGTTCGGATGAGCAGTTCTTC. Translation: CASSLAAGSDEQFF. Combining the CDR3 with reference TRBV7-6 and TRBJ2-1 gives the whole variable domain GAGVSQSPRYKVTKRGQDVALRCDPISGHVSLYWYRQALGQGPEFLTYFNYEAQQDKSGLPNDRFSAERPEGSISTLTIQRTEQRDSAMYRCASSLAAGSDEQFFGPGTRLTVL.

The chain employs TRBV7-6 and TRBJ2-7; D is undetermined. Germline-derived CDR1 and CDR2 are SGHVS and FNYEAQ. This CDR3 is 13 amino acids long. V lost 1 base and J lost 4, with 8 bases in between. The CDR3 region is CASSLGAEYEQYF. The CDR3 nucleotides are TGTGCCAGCAGCTTAGGGGCTGAGTACGAGCAGTACTTC.

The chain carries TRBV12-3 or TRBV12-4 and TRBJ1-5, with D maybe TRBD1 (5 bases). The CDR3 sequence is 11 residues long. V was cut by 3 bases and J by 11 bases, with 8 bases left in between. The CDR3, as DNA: TGTGCCAGCAGTTTGGGGCAGGCCCAGCATTTT. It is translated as CASSLGQAQHF.

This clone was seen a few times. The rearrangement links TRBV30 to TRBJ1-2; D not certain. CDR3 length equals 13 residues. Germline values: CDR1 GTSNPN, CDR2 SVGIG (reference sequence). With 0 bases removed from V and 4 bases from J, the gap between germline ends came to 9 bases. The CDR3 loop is CAWSVAGRYGYTF. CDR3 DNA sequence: TGTGCCTGGAGTGTAGCAGGTCGCTATGGCTACACCTTC.

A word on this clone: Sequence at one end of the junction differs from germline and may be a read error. The CDR3 coding sequence is TGCGCCAGCAGTTTGGGCGGGAGATCAGATACGCAGTATTTT. The encoded protein is CASSLGGRSDTQYF. The rearrangement links TRBV5-1 to TRBJ2-3; 7 bases fit TRBD2. This CDR3 region has 14 residues. Germline CDR1 SGHRS, CDR2 YFSETQ. Together with reference TRBV5-1 and TRBJ2-3, the CDR3 gives the full variable domain: KAGVTQTPRYLIKTRGQQVTLSCSPISGHRSVSWYQQTPGQGLQFLFEYFSETQRNKGNFPGRFSGRQFSNSRSEMNVSTLELGDSALYLCASSLGGRSDTQYFGPGTRLTVL.

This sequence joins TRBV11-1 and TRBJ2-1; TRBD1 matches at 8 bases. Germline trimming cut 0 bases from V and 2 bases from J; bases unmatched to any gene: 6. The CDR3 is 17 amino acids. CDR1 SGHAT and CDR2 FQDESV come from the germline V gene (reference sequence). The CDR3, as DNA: TGTGCCAGCAGCTTAGCCCGGACAGGGTTCCCCTACAATGAGCAGTTCTTC. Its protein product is CASSLARTGFPYNEQFF.

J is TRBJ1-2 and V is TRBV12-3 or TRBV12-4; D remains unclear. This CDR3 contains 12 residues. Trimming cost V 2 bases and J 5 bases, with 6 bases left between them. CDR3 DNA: TGTGCCAGCAGTTTAATGCGGTATGGCTACACCTTC. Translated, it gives CASSLMRYGYTF.

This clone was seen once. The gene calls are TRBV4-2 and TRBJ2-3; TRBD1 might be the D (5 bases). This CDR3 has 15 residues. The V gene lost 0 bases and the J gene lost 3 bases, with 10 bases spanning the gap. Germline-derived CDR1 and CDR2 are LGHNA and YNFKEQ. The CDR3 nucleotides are TGTGCCAGCAGCCAAGAAGCAAGACAGACAGATACGCAGTATTTT. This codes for CASSQEARQTDTQYF.

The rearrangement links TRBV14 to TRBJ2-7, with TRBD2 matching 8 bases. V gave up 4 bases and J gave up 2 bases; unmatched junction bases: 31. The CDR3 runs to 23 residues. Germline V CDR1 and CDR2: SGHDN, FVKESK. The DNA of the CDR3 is TGTGCCAGCAGCCGCCTAGCCATGGGAGGGCAGCCCAACTCCCGGGGGGGAACCTACGAGCAGTACTTC. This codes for CASSRLAMGGQPNSRGGTYEQYF.

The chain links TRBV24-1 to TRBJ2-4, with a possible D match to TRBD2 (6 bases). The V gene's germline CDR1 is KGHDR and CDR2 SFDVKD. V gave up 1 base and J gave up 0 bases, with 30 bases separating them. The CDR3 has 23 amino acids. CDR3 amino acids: CATSDFGREVELDGQLAKNIQYF. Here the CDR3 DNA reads TGTGCCACCAGTGATTTCGGCAGGGAGGTAGAACTAGACGGACAACTAGCCAAAAACATTCAGTACTTC.

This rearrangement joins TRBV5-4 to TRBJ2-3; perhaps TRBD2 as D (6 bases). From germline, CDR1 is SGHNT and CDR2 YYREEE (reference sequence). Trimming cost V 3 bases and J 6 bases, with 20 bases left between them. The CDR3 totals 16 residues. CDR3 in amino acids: CASSSEGRAGTDTQYF. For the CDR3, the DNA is TGTGCCAGCAGCTCGGAGGGTAGGGCAGGGACCGATACGCAGTATTTT. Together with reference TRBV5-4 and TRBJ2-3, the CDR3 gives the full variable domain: ETGVTQSPTHLIKTRGQQVTLRCSSQSGHNTVSWYQQALGQGPQFIFQYYREEENGRGNFPPRFSGLQFPNYSSELNVNALELDDSALYLCASSSEGRAGTDTQYFGPGTRLTVL.

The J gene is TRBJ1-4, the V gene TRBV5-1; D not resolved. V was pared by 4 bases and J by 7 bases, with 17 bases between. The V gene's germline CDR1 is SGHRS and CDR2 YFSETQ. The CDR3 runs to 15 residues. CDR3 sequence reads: CASSQGPEGSEKLFF. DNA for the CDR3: TGCGCCAGCAGCCAAGGACCCGAGGGTTCTGAAAAACTGTTTTTT.